This T cell receptor (beta chain) is drawn from a study of spatial heterogeneity in lung cancer. Study-level background: There were consistently more beta-chain sequences detected than alpha-chain sequences.

Noted time point: sample taken at primary tumor resection. The donor group consisted of approximately 77 patients who had untreated, early-stage non-small cell lung cancer. Unsorted whole RNA from tumor, nontumor lung or frozen PBMC underwent sequencing. A unique molecular identifier was carried by every single TCR cDNA molecule. MiXCR was run by TCRdb on the 5' RACE reads, yielding one entry per CDR3 protein. The data show about 2,100 distinct CDR3 sequences, roughly 8.9% seen once. By sample share, this clonotype is medium-sized. The receptor was derived from a female donor with early-stage non-small cell lung cancer. The material was normal lung tissue next to the tumor, obtained at surgery.

The CDR3 bases are TGCAGTGCTATTCACAGGGGGAGGTACAATGAGCAGTTCTTC. This gives the protein CSAIHRGRYNEQFF. This chain joins TRBV20-1 and TRBJ2-1; 8 nucleotides match TRBD1. The germline gives CDR1 DFQATT, CDR2 SNEGSKA (reference sequence). After removal of 4 bases from V and 4 bases from J, the junction contained 6 bases not matched to a gene. The CDR3 totals 14 residues.